These 22 T cell receptor beta chains came from one sample sequenced in a study of T cell repertoires in cytomegalovirus infection. Their antigen targets remain unknown. Via MiXCR, TCRdb re-called the reads, giving one row per CDR3 protein. The table records more than 250,000 distinct CDR3 sequences, 20% to 25% of them present only once. The specimen was cultured PBMCs, collected from culture after CMV antigen stimulation. These receptors all stem from a human donor in good health (CMV status not recorded). Some clones in this sample may be carry-over from other donors' samples.

The chain employs TRBV6-6 and TRBJ2-1; 8 bases fit TRBD2. V lost 8 bases, J lost 3 bases, and 6 bases stayed unmatched. Germline V lookup: CDR1 MNHNY, CDR2 SVGAGI (reference sequence). The CDR3 is made up of 14 amino acids. The CDR3 nucleotides read TGTGCCAGCCGCCCCCGGGGGGGCTACAATGAGCAGTTCTTC. It translates to CASRPRGGYNEQFF.

In its sample, this clonotype was seen many times. The chain is built from TRBV4-3 and TRBJ2-3; tentative D call: TRBD1 (6 bases). This CDR3 is 15 amino acids long. CDR1 LGHNA and CDR2 YSLEER come from the germline V gene. V gave up 2 bases and J gave up 2 bases, with 11 bases separating them. CDR3 residues: CASSQYTGYTDTQYF. The CDR3 DNA reads as TGCGCCAGCAGCCAATACACAGGGTACACAGATACGCAGTATTTT.

This CDR3 is CASIMASGANVLTF. The CDR3 DNA reads TGTGCCAGCATTATGGCCTCTGGGGCCAACGTCCTGACTTTC. This chain links TRBV28 with TRBJ2-6; D unclear. V was trimmed by 7 bases and J by 0 bases, leaving 7 bases between them. Germline V CDR1 and CDR2: MDHEN, SYDVKM. The CDR3 extends over 14 amino acids.

The chain recombines TRBV12-3 or TRBV12-4 with TRBJ2-1, with 9 bases aligning to TRBD1. The trim removed 3 bases at V and 7 bases at J, leaving 10 bases unmatched. The CDR3 is made up of 16 amino acids. The CDR3 sequence is CASSFFGTGKENEQFF. The CDR3, as DNA: TGTGCCAGCAGTTTCTTCGGGACAGGGAAGGAGAATGAGCAGTTCTTC.

At least ten counts were recorded for this clonotype. The chain links TRBV7-2 to TRBJ2-3; 13 bases line up with TRBD2. Germline V lookup: CDR1 SGHTA, CDR2 FQGNSA. Germline trimming cut 3 bases from V and 5 bases from J; bases unmatched to any gene: 5. This CDR3 has 16 residues. The CDR3 coding sequence is TGTGCCAGCAGCTTTTACACTAGCGGGGGGGGAGATACGCAGTATTTT. Encoded protein: CASSFYTSGGGDTQYF.

This clonotype was seen ten or more times. This chain links TRBV7-2 with TRBJ2-1, with 9 nucleotides matching TRBD1. This CDR3 spans 15 amino acids. The germline gives CDR1 SGHTA, CDR2 FQGNSA. The trim removed 5 bases at V and 4 bases at J, leaving 6 bases unmatched. For the CDR3, the DNA is TGTGCCAGCAGCCCGGACAGGGGAGGGTACAATGAGCAGTTCTTC. Translated: CASSPDRGGYNEQFF.

This clonotype was counted a few times. The CDR3 DNA follows: TGTGCCAGCACACTAGCGGTCCCCGGGGAGCTGTTTTTT. It translates to CASTLAVPGELFF. The chain recombines TRBV6-1 with TRBJ2-2, with 8 bases fitting TRBD2. The CDR3 extends over 13 amino acids. J gave up 6 bases and V 7 bases, and 4 bases lay outside the gene matches. Looked up from germline, CDR1 is MNHNS and CDR2 is SASEGT.

This sequence joins TRBV7-2 and TRBJ2-7, with 8 bases matching TRBD2. This CDR3 contains 15 residues. The V gene end was trimmed by 1 base and the J gene end by 1 base; junction bases not matched to a gene: 3. Per germline, CDR1 SGHTA and CDR2 FQGNSA. The CDR3 DNA reads as TGTGCCAGCAGCTTAGTGCGGGGGGCATCCTACGAGCAGTACTTC. This translates into CASSLVRGASYEQYF.

The CDR3, as DNA: TGCGCCAGCAGACAGGGGGGCACTGAAGCTTTCTTT. Protein sequence: CASRQGGTEAFF. The chain recombines TRBV10-2 with TRBJ1-1; 8 bases align to TRBD1. There are 12 residues in the CDR3. Germline V lookup: CDR1 WSHSY, CDR2 SAAADI. Germline trimming cut 6 bases from V and 4 bases from J; bases unmatched to any gene: 1.

The V call is TRBV6-2 or TRBV6-3, the J call TRBJ2-2; 8 bases match TRBD2. Per germline, CDR1 MNHEY and CDR2 SVGEGT. CDR3 length: 17 residues. V gave up 5 bases and J gave up 6 bases; unmatched junction bases: 14. CDR3 region: CASSAVGRREVPGELFF. The CDR3 coding sequence is TGTGCCAGCAGTGCGGTAGGTCGGCGGGAGGTCCCCGGGGAGCTGTTTTTT.

This chain joins TRBV5-8 and TRBJ1-2, with a tentative D call TRBD1 (5 bases). V dropped 2 bases and J dropped 8 bases, with 19 bases sitting between them. The CDR3 spans 15 residues. Germline V gives CDR1 SGHTS, CDR2 YDEGEE. The DNA of the CDR3 is TGTGCCAGCAGCTTAAACTATGGGGCGTCCCAGGGCTACACCTTC. Protein: CASSLNYGASQGYTF.

This clonotype was seen at least ten times. CDR3 loop: CASSQDRDNEQFF. DNA of the CDR3: TGTGCCAGCAGCCAAGACAGAGACAATGAGCAGTTCTTC. The chain uses TRBV7-2 and TRBJ2-1, with a possible D match to TRBD1 (5 bases). The CDR3 runs 13 residues. Trimming took 5 bases from V and 5 from J, leaving 10 bases between them. CDR1 and CDR2 (germline): SGHTA, FQGNSA. Full variable domain (remainder filled in from reference TRBV7-2 and TRBJ2-1): GAGVSQSPSNKVTEKGKDVELRCDPISGHTALYWYRQSLGQGLEFLIYFQGNSAPDKSGLPSDRFSAERTGGSVSTLTIQRTQQEDSAVYLCASSQDRDNEQFFGPGTRLTVL.

This clonotype was recorded a few times. The V call is TRBV7-9, the J call TRBJ2-5; TRBD1 is a possible D gene (6 bases). Germline V gives CDR1 SEHNR, CDR2 FQNEAQ (reference sequence). V was pared by 3 bases and J by 1 base, with 9 bases between. The CDR3 length is 14 residues. The DNA for the CDR3 is TGTGCCAGCAGCTTGGGGGCAGCCCAAGAGACCCAGTACTTC. Amino acids: CASSLGAAQETQYF.

CDR3 DNA: TGTGCCAGCAGTTCACAGGTTTATGGCTACACCTTC. It encodes CASSSQVYGYTF. The chain recombines TRBV12-3 or TRBV12-4 with TRBJ1-2, with D possibly TRBD1 on 5 matching bases. The V gene lost 4 bases and the J gene lost 5 bases, with 8 bases spanning the gap. This CDR3 is 12 amino acids long.

The chain is built from TRBV20-1 and TRBJ1-5; 10 bases are a match to TRBD1. This CDR3 has 15 amino acids. Losses at the gene ends were 1 base for V and 6 bases for J; bases not matched to a gene: 6. The V gene's germline CDR1 is DFQATT and CDR2 SNEGSKA (reference sequence). CDR3 protein: CSARVRDRGGQPQHF. The CDR3 region has the DNA TGCAGTGCTAGAGTTCGGGACAGGGGAGGTCAGCCCCAGCATTTT.

V and J are TRBV27 and TRBJ2-2, with unresolved D. The CDR3 runs 14 residues. CDR1 is MNHEY, CDR2 SMNVEV, per germline (reference sequence). Trimming shortened V by 0 bases and J by 3 bases, and 5 bases separated the two germline ends. The CDR3 reads CASSLSHYTGELFF. CDR3 coding DNA: TGTGCCAGCAGTTTATCCCACTACACCGGGGAGCTGTTTTTT.

This clonotype came up many times. V and J are TRBV7-8 and TRBJ2-1; no clear D gene. The V end was cut by 3 bases, the J end by 6 bases, with 9 bases between. The CDR3 loop spans 13 amino acids. Per the germline V gene, CDR1 is SGHVS and CDR2 is FQNEAQ. CDR3 in amino acids: CASSFMPVNEQFF. DNA of the CDR3: TGTGCCAGCAGCTTTATGCCTGTCAATGAGCAGTTCTTC.

This clonotype was counted only a few times. This rearrangement joins TRBV7-2 to TRBJ2-1; D remains ambiguous. The V end lost 4 bases, the J end lost 0 bases, and 10 bases lay between the germline ends. The CDR3 totals 15 residues. CDR1 and CDR2 (germline): SGHTA, FQGNSA. CDR3: CASSSVRGSYNEQFF. The DNA for the CDR3 is TGTGCCAGCAGCTCAGTTCGAGGCTCCTACAATGAGCAGTTCTTC.

The table lists this clonotype with a few counts. This sequence joins TRBV28 and TRBJ2-3; the D call may be TRBD1 or TRBD2 (5 bases each). Trimming stripped 7 bases from V and 5 bases from J, with 16 bases between. The CDR3 runs to 14 residues. Germline V gives CDR1 MDHEN, CDR2 SYDVKM. CDR3: CASTSGTPIDTQYF. CDR3 bases: TGTGCCAGCACCTCCGGGACCCCGATAGATACGCAGTATTTT.

The rearrangement links TRBV5-4 to TRBJ1-2; 11 bases line up with TRBD1. Trimming at V came to 5 bases and at J to 3 bases, leaving 12 bases not matched to a gene. The V gene's germline CDR1 is SGHNT and CDR2 YYREEE (reference sequence). This CDR3 spans 17 amino acids. The CDR3 DNA sequence: TGTGCCAGCAGGCTATTTGGGACAGGGGGTTTAGACTATGGCTACACCTTC. This gives the protein CASRLFGTGGLDYGYTF.

This clonotype occurred a few times. The chain employs TRBV4-3 and TRBJ2-6; D is unresolved. The length of the CDR3 is 17 residues. The germline CDR1 and CDR2 sequences are LGHNA and YSLEER. V dropped 0 bases and J dropped 4 bases, with 13 bases sitting between them. CDR3 amino acids: CASSQDFGVAGANVLTF. The DNA of the CDR3 is TGCGCCAGCAGCCAAGATTTTGGGGTGGCCGGGGCCAACGTCCTGACTTTC.

This clonotype has just a few counts. The rearrangement links TRBV4-1 to TRBJ2-5; TRBD2 aligns across 9 bases. This CDR3 has 17 amino acids. The V and J ends lost 1 base and 1 base, in that order; junction bases with no gene match: 7. CDR1 and CDR2 from the germline V gene are MGHRA and YSYEKL. CDR3 in DNA: TGCGCCAGCAGCCAAGTTCCTAGCGGGGTGATCCAAGAGACCCAGTACTTC. Amino acid sequence: CASSQVPSGVIQETQYF.